The rows below give T cell receptor beta chains drawn from one sample of a study of blood T cells in healthy people across ages. TCRdb re-called the 5' RACE reads with MiXCR, one entry per CDR3 protein. The sample lists more than 1.4 million distinct CDR3 sequences, 40% to 50% occurring once. The sample consisted of blood. These receptor sequences come from a woman under 30 in good health. Both conserved end residues are part of each CDR3. Fields, in order: D gene, V gene, clone size, J gene, CDR3 protein, CDR3 DNA. D genes are given only for firm matches. For some rows the clone size is stated as once, few or many, or as a class when expanded; others skip it.

D: TRBD1; V: TRBV27; size: -; J: TRBJ2-4; CDR3: CASSSSGGGRGYF; DNA: TGTGCCAGCAGTTCCTCAGGGGGCGGACGAGGGTACTTC
D: TRBD1; V: TRBV11-2; size: -; J: TRBJ1-2; CDR3: CASGRQGNGYTF; DNA: TGTGCCAGCGGCCGACAGGGCAACGGCTACACCTTC
D: -; V: TRBV11-2; size: -; J: TRBJ1-6; CDR3: CASSLEGQSSYNSPLHF; DNA: TGTGCCAGCAGCTTAGAGGGGCAGAGCTCCTATAATTCACCCCTCCACTTT
D: TRBD1; V: TRBV2; size: -; J: TRBJ2-7; CDR3: CASTIDRGSSYEQYF; DNA: TGTGCCAGCACGATAGACAGGGGAAGCTCCTACGAGCAGTACTTC
D: TRBD2; V: TRBV12-3/TRBV12-4; size: few; J: TRBJ2-7; CDR3: CASSPGTKRREQYF; DNA: TGTGCCAGCAGTCCCGGGACTAAGAGACGCGAGCAGTACTTC
D: TRBD1; V: TRBV5-4; size: -; J: TRBJ1-2; CDR3: CASSLLGQQNGYTF; DNA: TGTGCCAGCAGCTTGTTGGGACAGCAGAATGGCTACACCTTC
D: TRBD2; V: TRBV29-1; size: few; J: TRBJ2-7; CDR3: CSVDSGGGYEQYF; DNA: TGCAGCGTAGACAGCGGGGGGGGCTACGAGCAGTACTTC
D: -; V: TRBV9; size: few; J: TRBJ2-3; CDR3: CASSALRGTDTQYF; DNA: TGTGCCAGCAGCGCACTCCGGGGGACAGATACGCAGTATTTT
D: -; V: TRBV20-1; size: few; J: TRBJ2-7; CDR3: CSARQKEQYF; DNA: TGCAGTGCTAGACAGAAGGAGCAGTACTTC
D: TRBD1; V: TRBV6-5; size: -; J: TRBJ2-5; CDR3: CASSYGQGPWETQYF; DNA: TGTGCCAGCAGTTATGGACAGGGGCCGTGGGAGACCCAGTACTTC
D: -; V: TRBV5-1; size: few; J: TRBJ1-2; CDR3: CASRLDTYYGYTF; DNA: TGCGCCAGCAGGCTGGACACATACTATGGCTACACCTTC
D: TRBD2; V: TRBV24-1; size: -; J: TRBJ2-1; CDR3: CATSVPSGTSGGDEQFF; DNA: TGTGCCACCAGTGTCCCATCCGGGACTAGCGGGGGTGATGAGCAGTTCTTC
D: TRBD2; V: TRBV20-1; size: -; J: TRBJ2-5; CDR3: CSALNRGGYQETQYF; DNA: TGCAGTGCCCTTAATCGGGGGGGGTATCAAGAGACCCAGTACTTC
D: -; V: TRBV9; size: -; J: TRBJ1-1; CDR3: CASSVARGLNTEAFF; DNA: TGTGCCAGCAGCGTAGCTCGAGGCTTGAACACTGAAGCTTTCTTT
D: TRBD2; V: TRBV29-1; size: -; J: TRBJ2-3; CDR3: CSVGGWLSTDTQYF; DNA: TGCAGCGTCGGGGGGTGGTTGAGCACAGATACGCAGTATTTT
D: TRBD2; V: TRBV27; size: -; J: TRBJ2-6; CDR3: CASSWRGFAGANVLTF; DNA: TGTGCCAGCAGTTGGCGGGGGTTCGCTGGGGCCAACGTCCTGACTTTC
D: TRBD1; V: TRBV20-1; size: -; J: TRBJ2-1; CDR3: CSARDRGMKQFF; DNA: TGCAGTGCCCGGGACAGAGGAATGAAGCAGTTCTTC
D: -; V: TRBV7-8; size: -; J: TRBJ2-7; CDR3: CASSTQGFYEQYF; DNA: TGTGCCAGCAGCACTCAGGGTTTCTACGAGCAGTACTTC
D: -; V: TRBV14; size: few; J: TRBJ2-7; CDR3: CASSQVARQETYEQYF; DNA: TGTGCCAGCAGCCAAGTGGCGCGGCAGGAGACCTACGAGCAGTACTTC